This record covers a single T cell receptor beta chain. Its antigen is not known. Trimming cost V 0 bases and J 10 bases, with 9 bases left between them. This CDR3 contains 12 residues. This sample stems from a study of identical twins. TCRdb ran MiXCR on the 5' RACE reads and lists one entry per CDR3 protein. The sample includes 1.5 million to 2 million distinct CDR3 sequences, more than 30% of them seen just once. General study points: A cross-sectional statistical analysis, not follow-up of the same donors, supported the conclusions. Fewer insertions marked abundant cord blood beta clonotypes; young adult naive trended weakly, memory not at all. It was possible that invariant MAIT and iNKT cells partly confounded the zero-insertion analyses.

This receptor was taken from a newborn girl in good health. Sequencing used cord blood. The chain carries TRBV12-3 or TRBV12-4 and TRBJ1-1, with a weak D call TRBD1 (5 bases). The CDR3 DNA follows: TGTGCCAGCAGTTTAGCGCAGGGACGAGCTTTCTTT. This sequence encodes CASSLAQGRAFF.